This record concerns one TCR beta chain sequence. Its antigen remains unidentified. Regarding donors, all were healthy bone marrow donors. Nominal health characterized the donors when sampled, though unrecorded immune exposures were likely. V dropped 5 bases and J dropped 6; count of bases not matched to a gene: 8. Germline CDR1 reads MDHEN; CDR2 reads SYDVKM. The length of the CDR3 is 15 residues. The sample originates from a study of cytomegalovirus exposure and HLA in healthy donors. About the research overall: Most donors, 70% to 85% of some 400 genotyped, fell in the Caucasian-associated ancestry cluster. Whole-study findings and limits: Analysis was carried out at a later point, and it linked a missense DCLRE1C variant to TCR beta V- and J-gene trimming.

The PCR made use of 60 Vbeta and 13 Jbeta primers. Here immunoSEQ multiplex PCR was the method, and the copy in TCRdb shows in-frame clones only, minus some. The repertoire holds fewer than 150,000 clones, 85% to 90% seen once, with about 6.7% in the top ten. The origin of this receptor is a woman aged 25 to 39 in good health and CMV-seropositive. The V gene is TRBV28, the J gene TRBJ1-1, with TRBD1 matching over 11 bases. Sequencing used PBMCs. DNA of the CDR3: TGTGCCAGCAGTGCCCCGGGGACAGGGGGGCCTGAAGCTTTCTTT. Protein: CASSAPGTGGPEAFF.